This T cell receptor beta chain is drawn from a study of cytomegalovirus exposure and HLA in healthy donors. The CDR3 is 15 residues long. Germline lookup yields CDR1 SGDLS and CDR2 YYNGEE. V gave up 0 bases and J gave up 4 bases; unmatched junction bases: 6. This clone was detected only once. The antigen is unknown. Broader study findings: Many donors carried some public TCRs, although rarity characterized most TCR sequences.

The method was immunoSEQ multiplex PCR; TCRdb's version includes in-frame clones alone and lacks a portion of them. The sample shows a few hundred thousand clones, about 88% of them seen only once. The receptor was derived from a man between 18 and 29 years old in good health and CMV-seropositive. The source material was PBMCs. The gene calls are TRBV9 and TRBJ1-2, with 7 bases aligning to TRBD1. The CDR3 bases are TGTGCCAGCAGCGTAGAAGACAGGGCTTCCTATGGCTACACCTTC. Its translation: CASSVEDRASYGYTF.